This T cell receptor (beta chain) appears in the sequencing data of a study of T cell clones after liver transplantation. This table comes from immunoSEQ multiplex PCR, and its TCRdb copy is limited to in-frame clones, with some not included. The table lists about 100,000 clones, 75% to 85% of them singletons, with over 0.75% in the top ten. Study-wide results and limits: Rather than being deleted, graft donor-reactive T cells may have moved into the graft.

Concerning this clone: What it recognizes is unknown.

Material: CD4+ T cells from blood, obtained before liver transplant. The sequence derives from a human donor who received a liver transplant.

The CDR3 sequence: CASTYQWGGRYEQYF. The CDR3 DNA is TGTGCCAGCACCTATCAATGGGGGGGCCGCTACGAGCAGTACTTC. The rearrangement uses TRBV27 and TRBJ2-7; D is perhaps TRBD2 (7 bases). Germline CDR1 reads MNHEY; CDR2 reads SMNVEV (reference sequence). The CDR3 is made up of 15 amino acids. The V and J ends lost 7 bases and 3 bases respectively, with 19 bases between them.